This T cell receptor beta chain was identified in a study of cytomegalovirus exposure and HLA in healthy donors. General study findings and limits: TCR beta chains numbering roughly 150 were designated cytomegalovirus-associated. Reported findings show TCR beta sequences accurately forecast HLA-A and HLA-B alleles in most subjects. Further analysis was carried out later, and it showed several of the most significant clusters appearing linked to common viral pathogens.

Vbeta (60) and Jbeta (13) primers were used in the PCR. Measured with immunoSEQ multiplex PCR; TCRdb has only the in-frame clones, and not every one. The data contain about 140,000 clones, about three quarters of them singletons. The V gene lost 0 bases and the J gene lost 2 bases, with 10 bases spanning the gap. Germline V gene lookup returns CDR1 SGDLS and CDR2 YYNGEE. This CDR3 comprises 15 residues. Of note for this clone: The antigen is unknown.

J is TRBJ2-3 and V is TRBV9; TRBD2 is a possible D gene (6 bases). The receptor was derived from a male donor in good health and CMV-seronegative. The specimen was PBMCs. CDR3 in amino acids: CASSVEGGDTDTQYF. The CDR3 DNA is TGTGCCAGCAGCGTAGAAGGCGGGGACACAGATACGCAGTATTTT.